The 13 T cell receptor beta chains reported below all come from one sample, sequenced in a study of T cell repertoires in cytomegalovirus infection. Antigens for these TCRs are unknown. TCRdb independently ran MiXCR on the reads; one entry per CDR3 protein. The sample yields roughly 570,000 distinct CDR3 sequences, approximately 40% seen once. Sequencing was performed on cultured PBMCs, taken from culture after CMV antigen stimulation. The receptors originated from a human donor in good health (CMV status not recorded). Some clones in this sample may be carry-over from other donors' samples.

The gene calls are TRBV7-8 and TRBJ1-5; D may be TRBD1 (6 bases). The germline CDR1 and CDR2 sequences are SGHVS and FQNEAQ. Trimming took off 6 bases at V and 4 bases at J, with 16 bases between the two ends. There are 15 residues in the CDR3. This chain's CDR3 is CASSSDGGANQPQHF. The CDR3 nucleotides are TGTGCCAGCAGTTCCGATGGGGGCGCGAATCAGCCCCAGCATTTT.

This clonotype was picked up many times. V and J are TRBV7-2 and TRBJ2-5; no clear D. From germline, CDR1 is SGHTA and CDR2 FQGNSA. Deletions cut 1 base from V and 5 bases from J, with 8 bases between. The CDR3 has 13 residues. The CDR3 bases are TGTGCCAGCAGCTTAGTTAGTGGGGAGACCCAGTACTTC. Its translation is CASSLVSGETQYF.

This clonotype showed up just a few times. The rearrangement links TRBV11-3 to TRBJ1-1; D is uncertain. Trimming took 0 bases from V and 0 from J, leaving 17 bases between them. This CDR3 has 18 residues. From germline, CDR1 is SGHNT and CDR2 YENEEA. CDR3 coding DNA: TGTGCCAGCAGCTTAGAGTCCCTACAACACCCGATGAACACTGAAGCTTTCTTT. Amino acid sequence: CASSLESLQHPMNTEAFF.

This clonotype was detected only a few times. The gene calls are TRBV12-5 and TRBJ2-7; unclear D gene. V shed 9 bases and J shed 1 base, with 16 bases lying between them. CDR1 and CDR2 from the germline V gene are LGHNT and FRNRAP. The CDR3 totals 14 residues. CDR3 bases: TGTGCTAGCCAACCCCACGGTATTTCCTACGAGCAGTACTTC. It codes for CASQPHGISYEQYF.

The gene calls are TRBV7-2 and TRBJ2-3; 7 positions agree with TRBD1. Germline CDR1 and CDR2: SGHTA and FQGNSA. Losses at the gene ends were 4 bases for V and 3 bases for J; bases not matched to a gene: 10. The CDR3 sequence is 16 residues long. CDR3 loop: CASSWAGTARTDTQYF. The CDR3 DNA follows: TGTGCCAGCAGCTGGGCCGGGACAGCGAGAACAGATACGCAGTATTTT.

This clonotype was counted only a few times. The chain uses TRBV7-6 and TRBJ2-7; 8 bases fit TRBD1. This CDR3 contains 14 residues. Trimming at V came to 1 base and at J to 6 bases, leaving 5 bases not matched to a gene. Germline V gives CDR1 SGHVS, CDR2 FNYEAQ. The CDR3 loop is CASSLGTGLSEQYF. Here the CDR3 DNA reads TGTGCCAGCAGCTTAGGGACAGGGCTTTCCGAGCAGTACTTC.

The CDR3 here is CASRRDREAFF. CDR3 DNA sequence: TGTGCCAGCAGACGGGACAGAGAAGCTTTCTTT. This chain links TRBV7-9 with TRBJ1-1, with 7 positions matching TRBD1. Unmatched junction bases numbered 3, after V lost 6 bases and J lost 8 bases. Germline CDR1 and CDR2: SEHNR and FQNEAQ (reference sequence). This CDR3 spans 11 amino acids. Based on the CDR3 plus reference TRBV7-9 and TRBJ1-1, the full variable domain is DTGVSQNPRHKITKRGQNVTFRCDPISEHNRLYWYRQTLGQGPEFLTYFQNEAQLEKSRLLSDRFSAERPKGSFSTLEIQRTEQGDSAMYLCASRRDREAFFGQGTRLTVV.

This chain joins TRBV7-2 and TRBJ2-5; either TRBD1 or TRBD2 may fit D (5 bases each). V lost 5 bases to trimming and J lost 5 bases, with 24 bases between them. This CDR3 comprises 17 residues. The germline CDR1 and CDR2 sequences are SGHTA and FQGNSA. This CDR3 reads CASSRRTGPEVGETQYF. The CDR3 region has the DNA TGTGCCAGCAGCCGGCGAACGGGGCCTGAGGTGGGGGAGACCCAGTACTTC.

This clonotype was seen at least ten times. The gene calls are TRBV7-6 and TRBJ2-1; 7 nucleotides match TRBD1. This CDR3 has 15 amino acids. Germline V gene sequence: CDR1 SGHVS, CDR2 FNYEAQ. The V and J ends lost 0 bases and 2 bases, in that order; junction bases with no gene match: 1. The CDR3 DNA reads TGTGCCAGCAGCTTAGCGGGGACAGCCTACAATGAGCAGTTCTTC. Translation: CASSLAGTAYNEQFF.

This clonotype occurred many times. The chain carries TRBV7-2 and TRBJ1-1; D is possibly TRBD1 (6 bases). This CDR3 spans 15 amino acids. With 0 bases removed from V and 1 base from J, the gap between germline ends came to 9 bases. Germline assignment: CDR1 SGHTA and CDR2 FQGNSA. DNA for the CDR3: TGTGCCAGCAGCTTAGCCGGGACAACGAACACTGAAGCTTTCTTT. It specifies CASSLAGTTNTEAFF.

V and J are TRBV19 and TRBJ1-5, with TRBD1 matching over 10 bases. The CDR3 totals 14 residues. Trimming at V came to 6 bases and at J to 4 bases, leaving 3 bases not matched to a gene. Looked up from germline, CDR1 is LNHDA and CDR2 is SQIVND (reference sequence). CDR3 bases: TGTGCCAGTAGGGACAGGGGGTGGAATCAGCCCCAGCATTTT. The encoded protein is CASRDRGWNQPQHF.

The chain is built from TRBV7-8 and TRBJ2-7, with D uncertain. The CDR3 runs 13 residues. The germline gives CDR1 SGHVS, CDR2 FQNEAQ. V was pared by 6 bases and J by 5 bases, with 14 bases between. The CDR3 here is CASRRMVGDEQYF. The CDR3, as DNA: TGTGCCAGCAGACGGATGGTTGGAGACGAGCAGTACTTC.

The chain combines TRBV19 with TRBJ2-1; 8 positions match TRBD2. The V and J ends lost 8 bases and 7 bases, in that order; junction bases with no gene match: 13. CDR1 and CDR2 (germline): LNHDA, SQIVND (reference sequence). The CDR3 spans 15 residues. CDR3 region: CASCTRRGALNEQFF. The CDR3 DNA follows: TGTGCCAGTTGTACGCGGCGGGGGGCCTTGAATGAGCAGTTCTTC.